A selection of T cell receptor beta chains follows, all from one sample in a study of blood T cell repertoires in COVID-19. Some clones are missing from TCRdb's copy, which holds only in-frame ones; the method was immunoSEQ multiplex PCR. Among around 260,000 clones listed, 87% were seen once. What was sequenced was peripheral blood. The receptors were sampled from a woman aged 40 to 50 who had recovered from COVID-19. Both conserved end residues are part of each CDR3. Each record gives: clone size, J gene, V gene, D gene, CDR3 DNA, CDR3 protein. The D gene is left open where the match is weak. Size values are once, few and many counts, or a class for expanded clones, and some rows have none.

abundance: NA
j_gene: TRBJ2-1
v_gene: TRBV6-5
d_gene: NA
CDR3nt: TGTGCCAGCAGTTACTCCTTCCGCAATGAGCAGTTCTTC
CDR3aa: CASSYSFRNEQFF

abundance: NA
j_gene: TRBJ1-2
v_gene: TRBV29-1
d_gene: NA
CDR3nt: TGCAGCGTCCCGGACAGCTCTGGCTACACCTTC
CDR3aa: CSVPDSSGYTF

abundance: NA
j_gene: TRBJ2-3
v_gene: TRBV29-1
d_gene: TRBD1
CDR3nt: TGCAGCGTTGAAGCCCCGGACAGGGGCACAGATACGCAGTATTTT
CDR3aa: CSVEAPDRGTDTQYF

abundance: NA
j_gene: TRBJ2-5
v_gene: TRBV29-1
d_gene: TRBD1
CDR3nt: TGCAGCGTTGGGGGGACAGCTCGCCGGACCCAGTACTTC
CDR3aa: CSVGGTARRTQYF

abundance: NA
j_gene: TRBJ2-3
v_gene: TRBV24-1
d_gene: NA
CDR3nt: TGTGCCTCCTCCCAAGGGCAGGGTGTAGATACGCAGTATTTT
CDR3aa: CASSQGQGVDTQYF

abundance: NA
j_gene: TRBJ1-4
v_gene: TRBV2
d_gene: NA
CDR3nt: TGTGCCAGCAGTCGCCCGGTACGGGGTGCTAATGAAAAACTGTTTTTT
CDR3aa: CASSRPVRGANEKLFF

abundance: NA
j_gene: TRBJ1-1
v_gene: TRBV7-3
d_gene: TRBD1
CDR3nt: TGTGCCAGCAGCTCCACGGGACAGAGCACTGAAGCTTTCTTT
CDR3aa: CASSSTGQSTEAFF

abundance: once
j_gene: TRBJ1-3
v_gene: TRBV18
d_gene: TRBD1
CDR3nt: TGTGCCAGCTCACCCTACATGGGGAGGCAGGGGGCGACTGGAAACACCATATATTTT
CDR3aa: CASSPYMGRQGATGNTIYF

abundance: NA
j_gene: TRBJ1-1
v_gene: TRBV15
d_gene: TRBD1
CDR3nt: TGTGCCACCAGCAGAAAACAGGGGGGGGCTGAAGCTTTCTTT
CDR3aa: CATSRKQGGAEAFF

abundance: NA
j_gene: TRBJ2-3
v_gene: TRBV4-3
d_gene: NA
CDR3nt: TGCGCCAGCAGCCATGGCCGGGTAGGAGATACGCAGTATTTT
CDR3aa: CASSHGRVGDTQYF

abundance: NA
j_gene: TRBJ1-6
v_gene: TRBV9
d_gene: TRBD1
CDR3nt: TGTGCCAGCAGCACTGGGACAGGGGATTCACCCCTCCACTTT
CDR3aa: CASSTGTGDSPLHF

abundance: NA
j_gene: TRBJ2-5
v_gene: TRBV4-2
d_gene: NA
CDR3nt: TGTGCCAGCAGCCAAGAAGCCCGTTTTAGCGAGACCCAGTACTTC
CDR3aa: CASSQEARFSETQYF

abundance: NA
j_gene: TRBJ2-2
v_gene: TRBV11-1
d_gene: NA
CDR3nt: TGTGCCAGCAGGACACTGGCGGGGTCGGACACCGGGGAGCTGTTTTTT
CDR3aa: CASRTLAGSDTGELFF

abundance: NA
j_gene: TRBJ2-7
v_gene: TRBV18
d_gene: TRBD1
CDR3nt: TGTGCCAGCTCCCTCGACAGGGGGCGAAGTGGTTCCTACGAGCAGTACTTC
CDR3aa: CASSLDRGRSGSYEQYF

abundance: many
j_gene: TRBJ1-4
v_gene: TRBV4-1
d_gene: NA
CDR3nt: TGCGCCAGCAGCATTCCCGGAGCTGAAAAACTGTTTTTT
CDR3aa: CASSIPGAEKLFF

abundance: NA
j_gene: TRBJ2-3
v_gene: TRBV5-1
d_gene: NA
CDR3nt: TGCGCCAGCAGCTTGGCCGTGGGGGCCACAGATACGCAGTATTTT
CDR3aa: CASSLAVGATDTQYF

abundance: NA
j_gene: TRBJ2-7
v_gene: TRBV5-1
d_gene: TRBD1
CDR3nt: TGCGCCAGCAGTTTAAGCCCGGGACAGGGGGTCTACGAGCAGTACTTC
CDR3aa: CASSLSPGQGVYEQYF

abundance: NA
j_gene: TRBJ1-2
v_gene: TRBV4-3
d_gene: NA
CDR3nt: TGCGCCAGCAGCCAAGGGATGGGACAAGACTATGGCTACACCTTC
CDR3aa: CASSQGMGQDYGYTF

abundance: once
j_gene: TRBJ1-2
v_gene: TRBV5-1
d_gene: TRBD1
CDR3nt: TGCGCCAGCAGCCCACCCCGGGACAGAAACTATGGCTACACCTTC
CDR3aa: CASSPPRDRNYGYTF

abundance: NA
j_gene: TRBJ2-7
v_gene: TRBV5-1
d_gene: TRBD2
CDR3nt: TGCGCCAGCAGCCTTGGACTAGCGGATTCCTACGAGCAGTACTTC
CDR3aa: CASSLGLADSYEQYF

abundance: few
j_gene: TRBJ1-6
v_gene: TRBV19
d_gene: TRBD1
CDR3nt: TGTGCCAGTAGTAACCAGGGGGCAGGTTCACCCCTCCACTTT
CDR3aa: CASSNQGAGSPLHF

abundance: once
j_gene: TRBJ1-1
v_gene: TRBV10-3
d_gene: TRBD1
CDR3nt: TGTGCCATCAGGAACCTAGGACAGGGGAACACTGAAGCTTTCTTT
CDR3aa: CAIRNLGQGNTEAFF

abundance: NA
j_gene: TRBJ1-5
v_gene: TRBV5-1
d_gene: NA
CDR3nt: TGCGCCAGCAGCTTGACGGGGTACGGAAATCAGCCCCAGCATTTT
CDR3aa: CASSLTGYGNQPQHF

abundance: NA
j_gene: TRBJ1-2
v_gene: TRBV30
d_gene: NA
CDR3nt: TGTGCCTGGAGTTTGAGGGTCGACGGCTACACCTTC
CDR3aa: CAWSLRVDGYTF

abundance: once
j_gene: TRBJ2-5
v_gene: TRBV5-6
d_gene: TRBD2
CDR3nt: TGTGCCAGCAGCTTACCGGGACGGGGAGGGGAGACCCAGTACTTC
CDR3aa: CASSLPGRGGETQYF

abundance: NA
j_gene: TRBJ2-7
v_gene: TRBV9
d_gene: NA
CDR3nt: TGTGCCAGCAGCGTAGGGGGCAGGTCCTACGAGCAGTACTTC
CDR3aa: CASSVGGRSYEQYF

abundance: NA
j_gene: TRBJ2-7
v_gene: TRBV10-2
d_gene: NA
CDR3nt: TGCGCCAGCAGTGAGTTCGGCCAGGCCCTGGTGGGGCAGTACTTC
CDR3aa: CASSEFGQALVGQYF

abundance: NA
j_gene: TRBJ2-3
v_gene: TRBV9
d_gene: NA
CDR3nt: TGTGCCAGCAGCGTCGGGATAAGGGATACGCAGTATTTT
CDR3aa: CASSVGIRDTQYF

abundance: NA
j_gene: TRBJ2-7
v_gene: TRBV6-5
d_gene: NA
CDR3nt: TGTGCCAGCAGTTTTCGAGGCGAGCAGTACTTC
CDR3aa: CASSFRGEQYF

abundance: NA
j_gene: TRBJ1-5
v_gene: TRBV9
d_gene: NA
CDR3nt: TGTGCCAGCAGCGTAAAAGGGGATCAGCCCCAGCATTTT
CDR3aa: CASSVKGDQPQHF

abundance: once
j_gene: TRBJ2-5
v_gene: TRBV27
d_gene: TRBD2
CDR3nt: TGTGCCAGCAGTTTGAAGGCGGGGGAAGAGACCCAGTACTTC
CDR3aa: CASSLKAGEETQYF

abundance: NA
j_gene: TRBJ2-3
v_gene: TRBV5-1
d_gene: TRBD1
CDR3nt: TGCGCCAGCAGCTTGGTAGGCGTCAGGGGGCGCCCAGATACGCAGTATTTT
CDR3aa: CASSLVGVRGRPDTQYF